This T cell receptor (beta chain) was retrieved from a study of OX40 agonist ivuxolimab in advanced cancers. Clones were sequenced by immunoSEQ multiplex PCR, and TCRdb holds only the in-frame ones, with some missing. The sample lists approximately 77,000 clones; about 91% were seen once. Per germline, CDR1 ENHRY and CDR2 SYGVKD. CDR3 size: 13 residues. V lost 5 bases, J lost 5 bases, and 10 bases lay in between. The sequenced sample was CD4+ or CD8+ T cells sorted from blood, obtained in a trial of the OX40 agonist ivuxolimab. This TCR came from an adult with an advanced solid tumor such as melanoma, head and neck, liver or kidney cancer. The V call is TRBV10-3, the J call TRBJ2-1; possible D gene TRBD2, 5 bases. Here the CDR3 reads CAISSGLDNEQFF. CDR3 DNA sequence: TGTGCCATCAGTAGCGGTTTGGACAATGAGCAGTTCTTC.